In its sample, the clone carrying this T cell receptor beta chain was seen a few times. Its cognate antigen is unknown. The data belong to a study of T-cell memory formation after mild COVID-19. One entry per CDR3 protein, called by TCRdb with MiXCR from the 5' RACE reads. The table has about 350,000 distinct CDR3 sequences, roughly an eighth seen once. Germline V gene lookup returns CDR1 DFQATT and CDR2 SNEGSKA (reference sequence). The CDR3 runs to 16 residues. J gave up 0 bases and V 1 base, and 3 bases lay outside the gene matches. Study-wide results and caveats: Day 15 to 85 contracting clones showed balanced CD4/CD8; later expanders leaned CD4+. Those CD4+ clones that contracted were mainly in CM and EM (CD8+ ones in EMRA).

This TCR was sampled from a man between 18 and 35 years old who had mild COVID-19 (a few samples of this study predate the infection). Cell type and time point are not known. The sample taken for sequencing was PBMCs or a T cell subset sorted from them (not recorded which). The chain couples TRBV20-1 to TRBJ2-2; 9 nucleotides match TRBD1. The CDR3 DNA follows: TGCAGTGCTAGAGCGTGGGACAGGGCGAACACCGGGGAGCTGTTTTTT. It specifies CSARAWDRANTGELFF.